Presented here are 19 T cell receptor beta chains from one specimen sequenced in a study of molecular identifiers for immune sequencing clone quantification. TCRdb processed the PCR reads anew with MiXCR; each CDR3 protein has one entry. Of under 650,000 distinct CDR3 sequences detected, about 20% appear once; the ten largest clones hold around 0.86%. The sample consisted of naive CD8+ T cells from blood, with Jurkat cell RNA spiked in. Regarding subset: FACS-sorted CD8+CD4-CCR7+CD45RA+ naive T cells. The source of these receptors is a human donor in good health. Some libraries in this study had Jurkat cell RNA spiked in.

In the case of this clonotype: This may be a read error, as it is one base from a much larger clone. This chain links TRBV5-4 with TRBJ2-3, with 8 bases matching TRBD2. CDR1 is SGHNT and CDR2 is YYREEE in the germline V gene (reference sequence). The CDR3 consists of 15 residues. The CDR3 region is CAGSGGSGTTDTQYF. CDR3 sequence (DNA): TGTGCCGGCAGCGGGGGTAGCGGCACCACAGATACGCAGTATTTT.

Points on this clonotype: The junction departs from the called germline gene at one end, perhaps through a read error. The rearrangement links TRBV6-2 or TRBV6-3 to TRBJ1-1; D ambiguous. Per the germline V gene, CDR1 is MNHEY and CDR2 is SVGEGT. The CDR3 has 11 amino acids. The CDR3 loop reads CAGSYPTEAFF. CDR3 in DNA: TGTGCCGGCAGTTATCCCACTGAAGCTTTCTTT.

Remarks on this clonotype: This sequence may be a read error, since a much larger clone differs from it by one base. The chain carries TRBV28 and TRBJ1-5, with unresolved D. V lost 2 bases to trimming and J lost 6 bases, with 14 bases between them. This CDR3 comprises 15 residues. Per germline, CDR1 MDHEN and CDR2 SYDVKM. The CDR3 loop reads CASSLKGFKGQPQHF. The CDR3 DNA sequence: TGTGCCAGCAGTTTAAAAGGGTTTAAGGGTCAGCCCCAGCATTTT.

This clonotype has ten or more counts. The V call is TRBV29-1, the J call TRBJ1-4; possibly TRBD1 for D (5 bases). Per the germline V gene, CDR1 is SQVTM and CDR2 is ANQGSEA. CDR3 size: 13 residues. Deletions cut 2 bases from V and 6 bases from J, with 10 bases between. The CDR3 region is CSVEIREDEKLFF. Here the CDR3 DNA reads TGCAGCGTTGAAATCAGGGAGGATGAAAAACTGTTTTTT.

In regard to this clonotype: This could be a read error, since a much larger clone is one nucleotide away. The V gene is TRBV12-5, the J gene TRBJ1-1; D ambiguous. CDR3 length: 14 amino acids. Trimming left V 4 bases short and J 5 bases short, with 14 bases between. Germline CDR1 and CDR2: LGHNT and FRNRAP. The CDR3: CASGSYSLTTEAFF. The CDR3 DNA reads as TGTGCTAGTGGTTCATACAGTCTAACAACTGAAGCTTTCTTT.

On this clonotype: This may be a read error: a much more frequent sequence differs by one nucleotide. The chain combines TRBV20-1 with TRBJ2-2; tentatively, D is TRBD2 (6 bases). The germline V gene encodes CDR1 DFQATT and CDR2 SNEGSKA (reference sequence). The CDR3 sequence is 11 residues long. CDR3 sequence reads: CSAREGGELVF. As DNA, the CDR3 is TGCAGTGCTAGGGAGGGCGGGGAGCTGGTTTTT.

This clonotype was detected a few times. CDR3 DNA sequence: TGTGCCAGCAGTTTAGTAGATCTTGAAGCTTTCTTT. Protein sequence: CASSLVDLEAFF. The genes are TRBV12-3 or TRBV12-4 and TRBJ1-1; D is uncertain. V lost 1 base to trimming and J lost 7 bases, with 7 bases between them. CDR3 length: 12 residues.

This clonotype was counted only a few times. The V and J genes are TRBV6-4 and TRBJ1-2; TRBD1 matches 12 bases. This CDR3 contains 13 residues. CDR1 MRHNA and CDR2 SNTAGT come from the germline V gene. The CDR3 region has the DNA TGTACTCCGGGACAGGGGGCAGGCTATGGCTACACCTTC. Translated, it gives CTPGQGAGYGYTF.

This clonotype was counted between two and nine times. The CDR3 sequence: CASSISKGYTEAFF. CDR3 in DNA: TGTGCCAGTAGTATCTCCAAGGGATACACTGAAGCTTTCTTT. The chain uses TRBV19 and TRBJ1-1, with D hard to call. Germline values: CDR1 LNHDA, CDR2 SQIVND (reference sequence). V was shortened by 3 bases and J by 3 bases, with 11 bases between the two germline ends. The CDR3 covers 14 residues.

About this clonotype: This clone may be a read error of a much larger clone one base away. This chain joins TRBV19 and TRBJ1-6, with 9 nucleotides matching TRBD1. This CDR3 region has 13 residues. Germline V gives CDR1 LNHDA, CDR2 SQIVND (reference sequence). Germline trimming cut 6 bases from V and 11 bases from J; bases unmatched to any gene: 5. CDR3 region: CASRRTGDPPLHF. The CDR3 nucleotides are TGTGCCAGTAGAAGGACAGGGGATCCACCCCTCCACTTT.

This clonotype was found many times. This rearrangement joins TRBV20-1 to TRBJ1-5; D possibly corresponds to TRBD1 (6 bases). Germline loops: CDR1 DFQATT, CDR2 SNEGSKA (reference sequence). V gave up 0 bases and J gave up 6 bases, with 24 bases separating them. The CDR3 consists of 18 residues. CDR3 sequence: CSARERWGTGRGVQPQHF. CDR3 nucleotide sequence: TGCAGTGCTAGAGAGAGGTGGGGGACTGGCAGGGGCGTTCAGCCCCAGCATTTT.

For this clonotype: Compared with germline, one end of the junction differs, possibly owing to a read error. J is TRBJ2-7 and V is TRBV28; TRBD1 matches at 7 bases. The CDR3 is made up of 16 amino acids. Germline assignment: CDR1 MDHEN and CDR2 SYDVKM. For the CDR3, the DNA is TGTGCCAGCAGCTCCGGTGGGACAGCCATCTCCTACAAGCAGTACTTC. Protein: CASSSGGTAISYKQYF.

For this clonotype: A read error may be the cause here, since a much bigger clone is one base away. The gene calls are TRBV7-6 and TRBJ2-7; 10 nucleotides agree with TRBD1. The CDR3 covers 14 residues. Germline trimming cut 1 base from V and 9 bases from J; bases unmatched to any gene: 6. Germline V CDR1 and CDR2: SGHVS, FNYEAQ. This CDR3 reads CASSLGQGAGGQYF. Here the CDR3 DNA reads TGTGCCAGCAGCTTAGGACAGGGGGCGGGGGGGCAGTACTTC.

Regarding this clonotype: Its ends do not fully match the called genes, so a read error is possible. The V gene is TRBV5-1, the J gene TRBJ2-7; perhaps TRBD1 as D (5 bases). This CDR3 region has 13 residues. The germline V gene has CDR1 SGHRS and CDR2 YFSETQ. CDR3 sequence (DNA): TGCGCCAGCAGCCTACCAGGGTCATACGGGCAGTACTTC. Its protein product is CASSLPGSYGQYF.

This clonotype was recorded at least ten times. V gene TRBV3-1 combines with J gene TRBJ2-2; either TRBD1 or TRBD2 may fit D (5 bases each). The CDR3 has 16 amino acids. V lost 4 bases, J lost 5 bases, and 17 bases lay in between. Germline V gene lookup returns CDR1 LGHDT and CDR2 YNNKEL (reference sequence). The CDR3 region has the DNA TGTGCCAGCAGCCCGGCACCGGGGCATATAACCGGGGAGCTGTTTTTT. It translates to CASSPAPGHITGELFF.

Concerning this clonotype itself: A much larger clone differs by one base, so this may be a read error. The DNA of the CDR3 is TGTGCCAGCGGCTCCCGGGACATCAATGAGCAGTTCTTC. It yields the protein CASGSRDINEQFF. The V and J genes are TRBV7-2 and TRBJ2-1; weak D call: TRBD1 (6 bases). CDR1 SGHTA and CDR2 FQGNSA come from the germline V gene. CDR3 length: 13 amino acids. Deletions cut 8 bases from V and 6 bases from J, with 14 bases between.

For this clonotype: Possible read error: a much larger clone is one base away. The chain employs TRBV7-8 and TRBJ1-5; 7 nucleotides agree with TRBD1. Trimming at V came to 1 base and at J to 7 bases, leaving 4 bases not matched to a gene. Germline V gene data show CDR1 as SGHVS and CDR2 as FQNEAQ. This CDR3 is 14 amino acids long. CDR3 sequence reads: CASSLVQGGQPQHF. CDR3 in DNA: TGTGCCAGCAGCTTAGTCCAGGGGGGACAGCCCCAGCATTTT.

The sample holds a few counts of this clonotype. As DNA, the CDR3 is TGTGCCAGCAGCGCTAGCGGGGGTCTAGCCCATGAGCAGTTCTTC. Its translation: CASSASGGLAHEQFF. This sequence joins TRBV9 and TRBJ2-1; TRBD2 matches 10 bases. This CDR3 has 15 residues. The junction had 8 bases not matched to a gene; V was cut back by 3 bases and J by 8 bases. The V gene's germline CDR1 is SGDLS and CDR2 YYNGEE.

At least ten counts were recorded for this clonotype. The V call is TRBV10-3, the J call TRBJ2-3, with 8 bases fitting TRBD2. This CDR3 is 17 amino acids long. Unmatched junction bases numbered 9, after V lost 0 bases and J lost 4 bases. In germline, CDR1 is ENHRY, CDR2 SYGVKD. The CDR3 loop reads CAISESGLSGESDTQYF. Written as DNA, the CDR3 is TGTGCCATCAGTGAGTCGGGTCTTAGCGGGGAGTCAGATACGCAGTATTTT.